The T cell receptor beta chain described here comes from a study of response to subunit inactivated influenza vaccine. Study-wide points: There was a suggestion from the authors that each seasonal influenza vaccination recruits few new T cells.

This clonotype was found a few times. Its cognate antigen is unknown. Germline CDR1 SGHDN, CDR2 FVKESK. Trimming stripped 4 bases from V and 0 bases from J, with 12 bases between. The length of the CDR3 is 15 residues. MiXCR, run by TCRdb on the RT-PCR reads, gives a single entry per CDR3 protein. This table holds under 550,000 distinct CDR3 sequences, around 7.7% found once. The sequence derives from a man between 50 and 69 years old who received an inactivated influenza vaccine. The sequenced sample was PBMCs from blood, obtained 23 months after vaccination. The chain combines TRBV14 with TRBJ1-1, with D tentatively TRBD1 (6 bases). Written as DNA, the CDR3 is TGTGCCAGCAGCCGCTGGGACACTTTGAACACTGAAGCTTTCTTT. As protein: CASSRWDTLNTEAFF.